The entry below describes one TCR beta chain. As yet, its antigen is unknown. V lost 3 bases and J lost 4, with 12 bases in between. Germline lookup yields CDR1 SGHTA and CDR2 FQGNSA. This CDR3 region has 14 residues. TCRdb used MiXCR to reprocess the reads, holding one entry per CDR3 protein. The sample lists about 700,000 distinct CDR3 sequences, 30% to 40% occurring once. The sample originates from a study of T cell repertoires in cytomegalovirus infection. The chain has TRBV7-2 and TRBJ1-2; possibly TRBD1 for D (6 bases). The source material was cultured PBMCs, sampled from culture after CMV antigen stimulation. The receptor was isolated from a human donor in good health (CMV status not recorded). Some clones in this sample may be carry-over from other donors' samples. As DNA, the CDR3 is TGTGCCAGCAGCTTCCAGGGGTCGGGCTATGGCTACACCTTC. As protein: CASSFQGSGYGYTF.